What follows describes a single TCR beta chain. The specificity of this receptor is unknown. No base-level quality is on record; no much larger clone is a single base apart. This sample stems from a study of cytomegalovirus exposure and HLA in healthy donors (dated by TCRdb to the late 2010s). Looking at the study overall: An earlier analysis of approximately 550 of the donors reported more than 250 Gb of sequence data and 117 million unique TCR beta sequences from around 200 million T cells. About 280 gigabases of sequencing data and 91 million or so unique TCR sequences made up an early release that covered about 640 HLA-typed donors. Of the 398 genotyped donors, about 80% fell in the genetic ancestry cluster associated with self-reported Caucasian donors. The study was designed to test whether signatures of past pathogen exposure could be identified by cataloging public T cell receptors. The study used immunosequencing to profile the T cell repertoires of approximately 690 subjects and linked those repertoires to cytomegalovirus serostatus. In addition to the first cohort of roughly 700 subjects, a separate validation cohort of 120 different subjects was used. The study combined high-throughput TCR immunosequencing, statistical association of individual TCRs with disease status, and machine learning to predict cytomegalovirus infection status. A later analysis re-analyzed previously published TCR beta repertoires from roughly 630 donors and added high-resolution HLA genotyping to study TCR occurrence patterns. In the later analysis, no new phenotypic data were used to find candidate immune exposures; instead, reliance was placed on TCR beta sequences and their occurrence across donors. An earlier analysis of around 580 of the donors used high-throughput TCR beta sequencing to judge whether each TCR beta V gene segment behaved as functional or pseudogenic. Donor age, sex, ethnicity and CMV serostatus were collected together with the repertoire data. A later genetic analysis took genome-wide SNP genotypes for about 55% of the 666 donors and used that subset as a discovery cohort. All discovery cohort repertoires had been generated on a single sequencing platform. Class I and class II HLA loci were covered by the typing at four-digit resolution. The number of typed donors differed by locus: roughly 629-630 for A, B, C, DRB1 and DQB1; 522 for DQA1; fewer than 610 for DPA1; and 400 to 480 for DPB1. Four or five DR-DQ haplotypes were handled as single units for association and clustering because linkage in the cohort was strong. Among some 400 genotyped donors of the cohort, an average of 235,054 unique TCR beta nucleotide sequences were sequenced per donor, roughly 20% of them non-productive. The paper's findings and limits, for the study overall: Immune exposure information for the cohort was limited to CMV serostatus. Most TCR sequences were observed very rarely across donors, whereas some public TCRs were present in many individuals. A later genetic analysis associated a missense DCLRE1C variant with V-gene and J-gene trimming of TCR beta chains, and an independent cohort replicated the association. Roughly uniform sequencing depth across donors was assumed in presence/absence analyses, although this assumption may not hold. In vitro tests confirmed that a few of the cytomegalovirus-associated TCR beta chains recognize cytomegalovirus antigens. Correlated functional status among segregating V segments might reflect linkage disequilibrium, but an unknown experimental factor could not be ruled out. A later analysis found that HLA-associated TCR beta chains were more clonally expanded and had lower generation probabilities than equally common non-associated chains. Roughly 15 rarely observed V segments, including chromosome 9 orphons, were excluded from the earlier analysis of several hundred of the donors because counts were too low. A cluster of highly shared sequence variants was judged likely to represent a technical artifact of the sequencing pipeline. HLA typing was unavailable for some donors at each locus, so association tests used only the typed subset. In the study, about 150 TCR beta chains were listed as associated with cytomegalovirus. Compared with the approximately 700-donor mean, donors in an Asian-associated ancestry cluster had fewer N-insertions in productive TCRs, according to a later genetic analysis. The cohort was sequenced for TCR beta chains only, and without alpha or paired-chain data the features that could be detected were limited. A further reported finding was that TCR beta sequences accurately predicted the HLA-A and HLA-B alleles for most subjects in the first cohort. In an earlier analysis of 587 of the donors, most TCR beta V segments appeared in productive rearrangements about 90% or about 30% of the time, broadly matching IMGT annotations. It was suggested by the authors that the approach could potentially be generalized to other disease states and immunological phenotypes. Specific HLA alleles were associated with 15,000 to 20,000 TCR beta sequences at a false discovery rate of 0.05 in a later analysis. A later analysis found that most CMV-associated TCR beta chains appeared HLA-restricted, with HLA associations seemingly driven largely by CMV exposure. Cytomegalovirus status was reported to be diagnosed by the classifier with high specificity and sensitivity in both the original and validation cohorts. According to a later analysis, parvovirus B19, influenza, CMV and Epstein-Barr virus appeared linked to several top co-occurrence clusters. In a later analysis, the rate of TCR association differed among HLA loci, with DRB1 alleles having the most associated TCRs and HLA-C alleles having the fewest. Assigning TCR associations to individual alleles was difficult when HLA alleles, especially DR and DQ, strongly co-occurred.

Receptor libraries were prepared by the immunoSEQ multiplex PCR assay. The multiplex PCR relied on a mix of 60 forward primers for TCR Vbeta segments and 13 reverse primers for TCR Jbeta segments. A multiplex PCR assay on genomic DNA amplified the CDR3 region of rearranged TCR beta genes. On the Illumina HiSeq System, the amplified TCR beta libraries were sequenced as 87-base-pair reads. The original methods were these. Across the 670 or so repertoires, a later analysis counted around 80 million unique TCR beta chains, roughly 11 million of which were shared by at least two donors. To remove PCR and sequencing errors, raw reads were error-corrected and collapsed into unique sequences using a nearest-neighbor algorithm that merged closely related sequences. Alignment of CDR3 sequences to IMGT reference sequences was used to assign V, D and J gene segments. For a sequence to be retained, a match of at least six nucleotides to both a V gene segment and a J gene segment was required. Rearrangements were classified as productive when the CDR3 lacked stop codons and remained in frame with V and J, and all other rearrangements were classified as non-productive. CDR3 was defined by IMGT convention, running from the second conserved V-encoded cysteine to the conserved J-encoded phenylalanine. Sequences without an unambiguous match to a single V gene segment were excluded from the earlier analysis of 450 to 750 of the donors. An earlier analysis of several hundred of the donors classified V segments as functional when productive rearrangements were above 56.7% and as segregating when the standard deviation between donors was above 5%. A statistical classification framework was built to diagnose cytomegalovirus status from the catalog of TCR beta chain sequences. A later analysis assigned V and J genes by comparing TCR nucleotide sequences with IMGT/GENE-DB human TR gene sequences. Using the TCRdist pipeline, a later analysis assigned CDR3 sequences along with most-parsimonious VDJ recombination scenarios. In a later analysis, every TCR beta chain was defined by the combination of its CDR3 amino acid sequence and its V-gene family, and reads without a unique V-gene family were dropped. In a later analysis, 550 to 650 highly shared, low-generation-probability nucleotide sequences were removed to address suspected cross-contamination and a sequencing artifact. A later analysis calculated a clonal expansion index for each public chain from normalized within-repertoire ranks of inferred template counts. In a later analysis, generation probabilities were computed with a VDJ recombination model fitted to out-of-frame rearrangements, and the resulting probabilities were checked against IGoR. In a later analysis, TCR-TCR, TCR-HLA and TCR-CMV co-occurrence was scored with hypergeometric tests, and a repertoire-size bias correction was applied to TCR pairs. To estimate false discovery rates, a later analysis permuted the HLA or CMV assignments 20 times. In a later analysis, co-occurring TCRs were grouped using DBSCAN, with TCRdist sequence similarity added in when clustering inside HLA-allele-positive subsets. Co-occurrence clustering excluded repertoires with fewer than 30,000 or more than 120,000 public chains, plus five with anomalous nucleotide sharing. TCRdb took over this immuneACCESS table, retaining in-frame rearrangements with V and J assigned. Such tables are incomplete; in checked studies, under half of the missing clones stem from an unresolved V gene, and the remainder is unexplained. The V and J calls and clone size are taken from that table; D and trimming were inferred from the DNA. Here the sample has approximately 150,000 clones; about four fifths occur a single time. Almost 7% of the sample is in the top ten clones.

The cohort consisted of hundreds of healthy bone marrow donors. All cohort members were sampled while nominally healthy, although unrecorded immune exposures were likely present. The donor tested CMV seropositive and was one of the 289 seropositive cohort members. Every donor gave a peripheral blood sample, and the peripheral blood mononuclear cells from that sample were used for TCR beta sequencing. Genomic DNA was extracted from the blood cell samples with the Qiagen DNeasy Blood Extraction Kit. This sequence originates from a man aged 30-40 years in good health and CMV-seropositive. The sequenced sample consisted of PBMCs.

The DNA sequence is given as TGTGCCAGCAGCTTCGGACTAGCGGGTGGAGGGGAGGAGACCCAGTACTTC. The translation is CASSFGLAGGGEETQYF. The sequence links TRBV7-6 to TRBJ2-5, and TRBD2 aligns with 11 junction nucleotides. The germline V gene specifies SGHVS as CDR1 and FNYEAQ as CDR2. For this chain, trimming is 3 bases at the V end and 5 bases at the J end, and the number of junction bases without a gene match is 11. Spanning cysteine to phenylalanine, the CDR3 consists of 17 amino acids. The read is trimmed to its CDR3 DNA, 51 bases read in frame from base 1.